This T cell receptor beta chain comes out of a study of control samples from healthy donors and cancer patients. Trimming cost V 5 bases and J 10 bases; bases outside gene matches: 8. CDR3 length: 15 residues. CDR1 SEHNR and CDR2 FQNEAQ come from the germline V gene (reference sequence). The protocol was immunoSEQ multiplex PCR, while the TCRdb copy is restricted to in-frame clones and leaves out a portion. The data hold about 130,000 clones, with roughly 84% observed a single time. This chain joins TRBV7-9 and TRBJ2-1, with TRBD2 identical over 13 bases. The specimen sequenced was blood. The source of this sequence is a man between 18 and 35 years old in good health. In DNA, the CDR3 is TGTGCCAGCAGCCATGGACTAGCGGGAGACCTAGAGCAGTTCTTC. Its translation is CASSHGLAGDLEQFF.